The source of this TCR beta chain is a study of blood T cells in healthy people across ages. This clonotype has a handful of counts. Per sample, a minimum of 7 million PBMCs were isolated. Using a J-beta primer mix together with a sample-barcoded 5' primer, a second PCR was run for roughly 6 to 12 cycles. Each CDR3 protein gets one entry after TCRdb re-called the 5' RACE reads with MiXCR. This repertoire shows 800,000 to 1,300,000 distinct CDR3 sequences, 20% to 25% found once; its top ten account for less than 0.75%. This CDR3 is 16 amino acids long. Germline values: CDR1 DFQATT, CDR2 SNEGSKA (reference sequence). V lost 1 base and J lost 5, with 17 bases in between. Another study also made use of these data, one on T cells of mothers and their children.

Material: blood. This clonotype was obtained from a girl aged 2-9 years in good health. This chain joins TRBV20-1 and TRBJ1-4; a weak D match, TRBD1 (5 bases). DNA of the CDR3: TGCAGTGCTAGAGTACGAGGGGCCCCCTTCAATGAAAAACTGTTTTTT. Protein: CSARVRGAPFNEKLFF.